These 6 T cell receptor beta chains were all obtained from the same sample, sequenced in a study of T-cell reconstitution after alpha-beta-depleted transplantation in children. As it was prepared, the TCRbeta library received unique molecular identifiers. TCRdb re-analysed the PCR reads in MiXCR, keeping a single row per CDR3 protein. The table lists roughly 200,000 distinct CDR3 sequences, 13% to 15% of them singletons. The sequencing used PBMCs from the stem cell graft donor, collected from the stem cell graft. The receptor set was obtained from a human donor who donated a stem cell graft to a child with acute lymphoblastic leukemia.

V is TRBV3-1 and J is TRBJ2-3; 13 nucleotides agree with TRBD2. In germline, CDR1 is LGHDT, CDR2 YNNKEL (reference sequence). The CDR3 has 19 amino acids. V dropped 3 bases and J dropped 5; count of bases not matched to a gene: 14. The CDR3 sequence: CASSQPWTSGRTIGDTQYF. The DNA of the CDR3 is TGTGCCAGCAGCCAGCCCTGGACTAGCGGGAGAACGATTGGAGATACGCAGTATTTT.

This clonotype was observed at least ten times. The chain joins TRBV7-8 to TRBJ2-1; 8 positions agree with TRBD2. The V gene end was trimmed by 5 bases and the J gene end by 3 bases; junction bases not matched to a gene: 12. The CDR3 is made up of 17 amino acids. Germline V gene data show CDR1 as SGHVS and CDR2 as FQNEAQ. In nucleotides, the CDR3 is TGTGCCAGCAGCCTCGATCCGGGACTAGAGAGCTACAATGAGCAGTTCTTC. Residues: CASSLDPGLESYNEQFF.

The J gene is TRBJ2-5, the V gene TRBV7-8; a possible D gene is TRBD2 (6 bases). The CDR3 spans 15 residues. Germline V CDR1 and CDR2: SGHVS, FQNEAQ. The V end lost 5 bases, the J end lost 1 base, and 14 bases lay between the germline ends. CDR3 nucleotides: TGTGCCAGCAGCCGCCGATCTAGCGCCCAAGAGACCCAGTACTTC. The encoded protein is CASSRRSSAQETQYF.

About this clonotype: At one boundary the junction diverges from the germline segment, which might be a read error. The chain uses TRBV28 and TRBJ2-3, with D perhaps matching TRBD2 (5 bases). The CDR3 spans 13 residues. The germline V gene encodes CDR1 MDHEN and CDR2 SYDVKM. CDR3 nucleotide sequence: TGTGCCAGCAGTTCCTCTAGCACAGATCCGCAGTATTTT. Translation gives CASSSSSTDPQYF.

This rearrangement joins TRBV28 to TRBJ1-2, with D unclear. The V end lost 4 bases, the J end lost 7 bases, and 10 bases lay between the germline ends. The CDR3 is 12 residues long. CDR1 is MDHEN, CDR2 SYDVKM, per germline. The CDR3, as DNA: TGTGCCAGCAGTTCCCCGGTAATTGGCTACACCTTC. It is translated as CASSSPVIGYTF.

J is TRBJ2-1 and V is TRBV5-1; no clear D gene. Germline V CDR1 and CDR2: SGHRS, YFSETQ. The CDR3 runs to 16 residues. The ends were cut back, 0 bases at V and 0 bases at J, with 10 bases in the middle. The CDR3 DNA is TGCGCCAGCAGCTTGGACGTCGGCAGCTCCTACAATGAGCAGTTCTTC. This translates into CASSLDVGSSYNEQFF.